A selection of T cell receptor beta chains follows, all from one sample in a study of response to subunit inactivated influenza vaccine. TCRdb reprocessed the RT-PCR reads with MiXCR, giving one entry per CDR3 protein. The sample lists about 700,000 distinct CDR3 sequences, around 15% occurring once. Material: PBMCs from blood, obtained approximately 15 days before vaccination. These receptors all stem from a man aged 50-59 years who received an inactivated influenza vaccine. The CDR3 runs from the conserved cysteine through the conserved F or W. The D gene is left open where the match is weak. Clone size, where shown, is once, few, many, or a class for clones that have expanded.

-	few	TRBV19	TRBJ2-3	TGTGCCAGTAGGTCGGGGGCATATAGCACAGATACGCAGTATTTT	CASRSGAYSTDTQYF
TRBD1	-	TRBV10-3	TRBJ1-5	TGTGCCATCAGGGGACAGTTAAATCAGCCCCAGCATTTT	CAIRGQLNQPQHF
-	few	TRBV20-1	TRBJ1-1	TGCAGTGCTAGTTATGACAGTGCAAACACTGAAGCTTTCTTT	CSASYDSANTEAFF
-	-	TRBV6-5	TRBJ2-3	TGTGCCAGCAGTTACGGGGCAGGGCTTGGCACAGATACGCAGTATTTT	CASSYGAGLGTDTQYF
-	few	TRBV9	TRBJ2-7	TGTGCCAGCAGCCCTCGCCGCGGTTCCGCCTACGAGCAGTACTTC	CASSPRRGSAYEQYF
TRBD1	many	TRBV2	TRBJ2-2	TGTGCCAGCAGTGAACGACAGGGGATCGCGAAGCTGTTTTTT	CASSERQGIAKLFF
-	few	TRBV29-1	TRBJ2-1	TGCAGCGTTGAGGGCTTCGACAATGAGCAGTTCTTC	CSVEGFDNEQFF
-	few	TRBV10-1	TRBJ1-4	TGCGCCACTAACCACAGCGCATATTATGAAAAACTGTTTTTT	CATNHSAYYEKLFF
-	-	TRBV4-1	TRBJ2-3	TGCGCCAGCAGCCAAGAGGTTGGAAGCACAGATACGCAGTATTTT	CASSQEVGSTDTQYF
TRBD2	-	TRBV15	TRBJ2-5	TGTGCCACCAGCAGAGAAACGGGAGGAGAGACCCAGTACTTC	CATSRETGGETQYF